The source of this T cell receptor beta chain is a study of T cell responses to AZD1222 COVID-19 vaccine. Germline CDR1 reads SGHDT; CDR2 reads YYEEEE. CDR3 length: 15 amino acids. The junction had 6 bases not matched to a gene; V was cut back by 2 bases and J by 2 bases. TCRdb's table, derived via immunoSEQ multiplex PCR, lists solely in-frame clones and lacks some. The repertoire consists of about 86,000 clones, with over 75% occurring once and the leading ten covering about 12%. The source material was peripheral blood, sampled 28 days after the second AZD1222 dose. The receptor's source is an adult who received the AZD1222 COVID-19 vaccine. The rearrangement links TRBV5-6 to TRBJ1-2, with 7 bases fitting TRBD1. The CDR3 loop is CASSLLNRGNYGYTF. CDR3 in DNA: TGTGCCAGCAGCTTATTGAACAGGGGAAACTATGGCTACACCTTC. The variable domain in full, completed from reference TRBV5-6 and TRBJ1-2, reads DAGVTQSPTHLIKTRGQQVTLRCSPKSGHDTVSWYQQALGQGPQFIFQYYEEEERQRGNFPDRFSGHQFPNYSSELNVNALLLGDSALYLCASSLLNRGNYGYTFGSGTRLTVV.